This TCR beta chain was captured in a study of blood T cells in healthy people across ages. Donors were systemically healthy Caucasian individuals from Russia aged roughly 6 to 95 years. Total RNA extracted from each sample amounted to at least 6 micrograms. The CDR3 extends over 16 amino acids. Germline V gene sequence: CDR1 LGHNA, CDR2 YNFKEQ. About this clonotype: Its specificity is not known.

Overall study results and limits: Per million T cells, TCR beta diversity dropped roughly linearly as age increased.

Next came a second PCR, run for about 6 to 12 cycles, which used a sample-barcoded 5' primer along with a J-beta primer mix. The template-switch adaptor, which had 12 random nucleotides, put a tag on each cDNA molecule. MiXCR, run by TCRdb on the 5' RACE reads, gives a single entry per CDR3 protein. This table holds about 800,000 distinct CDR3 sequences, roughly 50% found once. The gene calls are TRBV4-2 and TRBJ2-1, with a possible D match to TRBD2 (6 bases). The DNA end is more similar to TRBJ2-7, so the J call may be wrong. Input material: blood. This receptor was obtained from a man between 25 and 39 years old in good health. For the CDR3, the DNA is TGTGCCAGCAGCCAAGCCTCTCCTAGCGAATACAATGAGCAGTACTTC. It specifies CASSQASPSEYNEQYF.